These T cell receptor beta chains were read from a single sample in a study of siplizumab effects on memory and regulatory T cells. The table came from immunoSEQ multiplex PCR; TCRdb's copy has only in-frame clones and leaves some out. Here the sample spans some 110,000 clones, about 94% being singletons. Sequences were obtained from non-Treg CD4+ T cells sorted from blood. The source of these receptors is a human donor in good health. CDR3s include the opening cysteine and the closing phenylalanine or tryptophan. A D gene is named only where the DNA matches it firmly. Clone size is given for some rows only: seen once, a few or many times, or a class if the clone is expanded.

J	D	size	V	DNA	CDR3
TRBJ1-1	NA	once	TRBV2	TGTGCCAGCAGCGTCGACAGAGCCCAGGTGGCTTTCTTT	CASSVDRAQVAFF
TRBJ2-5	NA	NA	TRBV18	TGTGCCAGCTCACCACCGGAACCGTTCAGGGGATCAAAAGAGACCCAGTACTTC	CASSPPEPFRGSKETQYF
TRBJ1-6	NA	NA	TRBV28	TGTGCCAGCAGTCTCCCGGGGGGCGCGAGTAATTCACCCCTCCACTTT	CASSLPGGASNSPLHF
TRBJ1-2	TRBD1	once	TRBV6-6	TGTGCCAGCAGTATAGGGACAGGGACTGGCTACACCTTC	CASSIGTGTGYTF
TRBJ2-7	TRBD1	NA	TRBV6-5	TGTGCCAGCATGACAGGGGGCTACGAGCAGTACTTC	CASMTGGYEQYF
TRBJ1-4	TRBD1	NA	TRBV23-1	TGCGCCAGCAGTCAGAACACAGGGGTTACTAATGAAAAACTGTTTTTT	CASSQNTGVTNEKLFF
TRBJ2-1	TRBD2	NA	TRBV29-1	TGCAGCGGGTTAAGCGGGAGTATCTACAATGAGCAGTTCTTC	CSGLSGSIYNEQFF
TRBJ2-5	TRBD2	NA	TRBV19	TGTGCCAGTAGTCAGATAGCGGGCAGAGAGACCCAGTACTTC	CASSQIAGRETQYF
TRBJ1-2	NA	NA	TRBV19	TGTGCCAGTAGTATAGGACACCTTCTTGGCTACACCTTC	CASSIGHLLGYTF
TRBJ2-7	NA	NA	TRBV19	TGTGCCAGTAGTCAAGGGGACTCCTACGAGCAGTACTTC	CASSQGDSYEQYF
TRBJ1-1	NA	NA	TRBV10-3	TGTGCCATCAGTTTGGGAGGGAGGACTGAAGCTTTCTTT	CAISLGGRTEAFF
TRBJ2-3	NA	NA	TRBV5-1	TGCGCCAGCAGCTCCGGGACTAGCACAGATACGCAGTATTTT	CASSSGTSTDTQYF
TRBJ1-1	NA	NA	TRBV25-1	TGTGCCAGCAGTGATCCCAATCCCCCGAACACTGAAGCTTTCTTT	CASSDPNPPNTEAFF
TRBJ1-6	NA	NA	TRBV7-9	TGTGCCAGCAGCTTAGGGTTGGTGCACCCCGATAATTCACCCCTCCACTTT	CASSLGLVHPDNSPLHF
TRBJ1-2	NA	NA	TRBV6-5	TGTGCCAGCAGAACGGGGGTAATCGGCTACACCTTC	CASRTGVIGYTF
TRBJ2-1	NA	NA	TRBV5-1	TGCGCCAGCAGCTATCGGACGGGAGCAGACAATGAGCAGTTCTTC	CASSYRTGADNEQFF
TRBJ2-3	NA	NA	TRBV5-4	TGTGCCAGCAGCCTGGCCGGGCCAGATACGCAGTATTTT	CASSLAGPDTQYF
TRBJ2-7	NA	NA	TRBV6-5	TGTGCCAGCAGTGGGTACAGGGACGAGCAGTACTTC	CASSGYRDEQYF
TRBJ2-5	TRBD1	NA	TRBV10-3	TGTGCCATCGGCGGACAGGGGGACCAAGAGACCCAGTACTTC	CAIGGQGDQETQYF
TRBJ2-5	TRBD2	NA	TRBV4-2	TGTGCCAGCAGCCAAGAATGGACTAGCGGGGGTGTCGAGACCCAGTACTTC	CASSQEWTSGGVETQYF
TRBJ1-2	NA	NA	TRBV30	TGTGCCTGGAGACTAAATAGGGGTTACTATGGCTACACCTTC	CAWRLNRGYYGYTF
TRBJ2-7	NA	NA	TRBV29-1	TGCAGCGTTGAAGGAGAATACTACGAGCAGTACTTC	CSVEGEYYEQYF
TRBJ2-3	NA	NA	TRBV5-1	TGCGCCAGCAGCCCGGGTGGGGCGTTGATAGATACGCAGTATTTT	CASSPGGALIDTQYF
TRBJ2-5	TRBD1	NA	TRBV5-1	TGCGCCAGCAGCATAGGGACAGAAGAGACCCAGTACTTC	CASSIGTEETQYF
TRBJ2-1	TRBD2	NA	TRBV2	TGTGCCAGCAGTGAAAGTCGGGGGGGGAATGAGCAGTTCTTC	CASSESRGGNEQFF
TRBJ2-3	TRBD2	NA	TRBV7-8	TGTGCCAGCTCAGGGACTAGCGGGGGTGTCGCGCAGTATTTT	CASSGTSGGVAQYF
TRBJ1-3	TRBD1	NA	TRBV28	TGTGCCAGCAGTATAAGCGGGACAGGGGTTTCTGGAAACACCATATATTTT	CASSISGTGVSGNTIYF
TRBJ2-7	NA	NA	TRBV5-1	TGCGCCAGCAGCTTGGCCGGGTCCCTTGGCGAGCAGTACTTC	CASSLAGSLGEQYF
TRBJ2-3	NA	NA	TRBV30	TGTGCCTACGGACCCAGAGGGAGGCAGTATTTT	CAYGPRGRQYF
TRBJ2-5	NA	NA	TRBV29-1	TGCAGCGTTGGGGGTTTTTGGGAGACCCAGTACTTC	CSVGGFWETQYF
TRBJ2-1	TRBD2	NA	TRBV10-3	TGTGCCATCAGTGAAAGCGGGGGCTCCTACAATGAGCAGTTCTTC	CAISESGGSYNEQFF
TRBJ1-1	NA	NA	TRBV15	TGTGCCACCAGCGTCGATCTGGCGAACACTGAAGCTTTCTTT	CATSVDLANTEAFF
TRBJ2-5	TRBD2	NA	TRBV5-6	TGTGCCAGCAGCCTACTAGCGGGAGCTGCGGAGACCCAGTACTTC	CASSLLAGAAETQYF
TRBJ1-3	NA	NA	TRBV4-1	TGCGCCAGCAGCACACCCCGCAGGGAAGCTGGAAACACCATATATTTT	CASSTPRREAGNTIYF
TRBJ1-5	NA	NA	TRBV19	TGTGCCAGTACGGTTTGGGAAAGCAATCAGCCCCAGCATTTT	CASTVWESNQPQHF
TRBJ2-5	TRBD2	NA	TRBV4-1	TGCGCCAGCAGCGTGTGGGGGCCTAGCGGGTCGCAAGAGACCCAGTACTTC	CASSVWGPSGSQETQYF